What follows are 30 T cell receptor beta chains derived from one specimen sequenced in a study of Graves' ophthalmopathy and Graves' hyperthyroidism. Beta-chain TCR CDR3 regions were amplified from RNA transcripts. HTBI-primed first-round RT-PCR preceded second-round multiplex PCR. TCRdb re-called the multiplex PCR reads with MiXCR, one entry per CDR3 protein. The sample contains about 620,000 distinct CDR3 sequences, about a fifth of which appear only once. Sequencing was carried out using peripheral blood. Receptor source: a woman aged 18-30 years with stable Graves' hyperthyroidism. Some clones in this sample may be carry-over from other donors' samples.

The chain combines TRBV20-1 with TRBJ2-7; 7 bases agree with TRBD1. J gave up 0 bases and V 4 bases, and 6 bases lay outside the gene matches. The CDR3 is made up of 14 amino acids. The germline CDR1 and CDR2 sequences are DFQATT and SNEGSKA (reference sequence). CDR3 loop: CSAIRDSISYEQYF. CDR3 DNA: TGCAGTGCTATCCGGGACAGCATCTCCTACGAGCAGTACTTC.

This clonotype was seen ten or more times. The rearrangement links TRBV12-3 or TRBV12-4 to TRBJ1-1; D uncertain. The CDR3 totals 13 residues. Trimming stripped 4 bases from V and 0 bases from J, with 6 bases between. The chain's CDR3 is CASSSKLNTEAFF. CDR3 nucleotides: TGTGCCAGCAGTTCTAAATTGAACACTGAAGCTTTCTTT.

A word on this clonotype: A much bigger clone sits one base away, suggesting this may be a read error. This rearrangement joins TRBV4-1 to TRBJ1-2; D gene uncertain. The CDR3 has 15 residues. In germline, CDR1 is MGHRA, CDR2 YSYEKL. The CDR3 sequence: CAGSQAAQTNYGYTF. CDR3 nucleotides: TGCGCCGGCAGCCAAGCTGCTCAGACTAACTATGGCTACACCTTC.

CDR3 nucleotide sequence: TGTGCCAGCAGTTGGACCATAGATGGCTACACCTTC. Protein sequence: CASSWTIDGYTF. The chain combines TRBV28 with TRBJ1-2; D not resolved. The V end was cut by 4 bases, the J end by 6 bases, with 9 bases between. The CDR3 runs 12 residues. In germline, CDR1 is MDHEN, CDR2 SYDVKM.

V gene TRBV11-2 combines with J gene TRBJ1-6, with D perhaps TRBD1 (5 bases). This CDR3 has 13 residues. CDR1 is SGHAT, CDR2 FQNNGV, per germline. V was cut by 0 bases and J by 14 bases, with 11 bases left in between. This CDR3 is CASSLDNGRALHF. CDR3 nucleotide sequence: TGTGCCAGCAGCTTAGATAACGGCAGGGCCCTCCACTTT.

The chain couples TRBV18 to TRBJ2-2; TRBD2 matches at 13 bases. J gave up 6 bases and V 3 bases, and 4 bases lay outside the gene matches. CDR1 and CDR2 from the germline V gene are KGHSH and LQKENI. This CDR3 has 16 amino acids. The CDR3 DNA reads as TGTGCCAGCTCACCCACTAGCGGGAGGGCCGCCGGGGAGCTGTTTTTT. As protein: CASSPTSGRAAGELFF.

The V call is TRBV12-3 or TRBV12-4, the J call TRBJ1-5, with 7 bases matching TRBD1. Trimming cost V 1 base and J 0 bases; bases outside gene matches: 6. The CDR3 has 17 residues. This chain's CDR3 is CASSLGDRENSNQPQHF. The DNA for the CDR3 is TGTGCCAGCAGTTTAGGAGACAGGGAGAATAGCAATCAGCCCCAGCATTTT.

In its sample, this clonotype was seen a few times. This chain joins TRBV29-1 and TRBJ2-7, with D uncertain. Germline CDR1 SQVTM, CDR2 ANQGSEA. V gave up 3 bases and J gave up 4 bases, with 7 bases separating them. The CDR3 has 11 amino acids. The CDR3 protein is CSVEISYEQYF. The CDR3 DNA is TGCAGCGTTGAGATCTCGTACGAGCAGTACTTC.

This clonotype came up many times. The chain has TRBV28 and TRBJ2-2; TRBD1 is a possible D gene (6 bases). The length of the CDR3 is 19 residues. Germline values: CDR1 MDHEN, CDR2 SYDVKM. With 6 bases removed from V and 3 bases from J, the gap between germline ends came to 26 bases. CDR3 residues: CASSRNRVWGTLYTGELFF. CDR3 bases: TGTGCCAGCAGCCGAAACAGGGTGTGGGGAACGTTGTACACCGGGGAGCTGTTTTTT.

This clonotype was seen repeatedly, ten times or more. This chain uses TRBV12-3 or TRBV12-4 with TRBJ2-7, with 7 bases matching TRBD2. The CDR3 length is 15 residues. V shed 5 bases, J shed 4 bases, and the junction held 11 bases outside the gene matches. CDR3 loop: CASSIEAGTRYEQYF. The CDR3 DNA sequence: TGTGCCAGCAGTATAGAAGCGGGGACCAGGTACGAGCAGTACTTC.

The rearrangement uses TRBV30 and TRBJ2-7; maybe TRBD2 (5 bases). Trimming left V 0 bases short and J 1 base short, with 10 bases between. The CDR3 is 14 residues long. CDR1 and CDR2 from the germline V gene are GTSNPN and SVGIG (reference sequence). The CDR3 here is CAWSVRRESYEQYF. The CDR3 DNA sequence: TGTGCCTGGAGTGTACGAAGGGAGTCCTACGAGCAGTACTTC.

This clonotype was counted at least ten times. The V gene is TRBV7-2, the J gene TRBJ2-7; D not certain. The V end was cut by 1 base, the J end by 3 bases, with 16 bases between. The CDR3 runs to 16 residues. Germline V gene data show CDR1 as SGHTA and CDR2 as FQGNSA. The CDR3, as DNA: TGTGCCAGCAGCTTAGGGCGGCTGGCAGTTTACTACGAGCAGTACTTC. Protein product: CASSLGRLAVYYEQYF.

The CDR3 loop reads CASSPLGSTGELFF. Here the CDR3 DNA reads TGTGCCAGCAGCCCACTTGGGAGCACCGGGGAGCTGTTTTTT. V usage is TRBV7-2 and J usage is TRBJ2-2; D possibly corresponds to TRBD2 (5 bases). CDR1 and CDR2 from the germline V gene are SGHTA and FQGNSA. The CDR3 runs 14 residues. The V end lost 5 bases, the J end lost 4 bases, and 11 bases lay between the germline ends.

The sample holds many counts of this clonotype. The CDR3 reads CAISEPGTGKVYEQYF. CDR3 DNA sequence: TGTGCCATCAGTGAGCCCGGGACAGGGAAGGTCTACGAGCAGTACTTC. The chain recombines TRBV10-3 with TRBJ2-7, with 9 bases that match TRBD1. CDR3 length equals 16 residues. J was trimmed by 3 bases and V by 2 bases; bases with no gene match: 8. Germline CDR1 and CDR2: ENHRY and SYGVKD.

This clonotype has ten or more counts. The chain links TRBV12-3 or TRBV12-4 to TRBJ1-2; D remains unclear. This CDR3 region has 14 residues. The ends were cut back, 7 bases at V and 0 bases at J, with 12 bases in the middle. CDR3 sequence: CASTPGSSNYGYTF. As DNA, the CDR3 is TGTGCCAGCACCCCCGGGTCATCTAACTATGGCTACACCTTC.

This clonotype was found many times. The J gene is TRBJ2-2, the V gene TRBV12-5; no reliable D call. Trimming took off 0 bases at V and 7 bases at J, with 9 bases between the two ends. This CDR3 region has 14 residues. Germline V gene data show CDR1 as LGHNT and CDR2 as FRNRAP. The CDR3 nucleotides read TGTGCTAGTGGTTTGGTAATAGTTGGCGGGGAGCTGTTTTTT. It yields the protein CASGLVIVGGELFF.

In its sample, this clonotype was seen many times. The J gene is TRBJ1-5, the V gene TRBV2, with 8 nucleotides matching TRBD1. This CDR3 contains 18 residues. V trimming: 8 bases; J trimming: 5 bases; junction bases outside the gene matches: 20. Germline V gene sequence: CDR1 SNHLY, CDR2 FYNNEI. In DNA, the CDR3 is TGTGCCAGCGGATTTCCGGGACAGGCCCTGCAGGACTATCAGCCCCAGCATTTT. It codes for CASGFPGQALQDYQPQHF.

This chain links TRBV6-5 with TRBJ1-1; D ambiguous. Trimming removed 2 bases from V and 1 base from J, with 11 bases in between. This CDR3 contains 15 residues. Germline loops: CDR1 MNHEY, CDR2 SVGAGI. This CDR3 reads CASSYQTVQNTEAFF. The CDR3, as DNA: TGTGCCAGCAGTTACCAGACCGTACAGAACACTGAAGCTTTCTTT.

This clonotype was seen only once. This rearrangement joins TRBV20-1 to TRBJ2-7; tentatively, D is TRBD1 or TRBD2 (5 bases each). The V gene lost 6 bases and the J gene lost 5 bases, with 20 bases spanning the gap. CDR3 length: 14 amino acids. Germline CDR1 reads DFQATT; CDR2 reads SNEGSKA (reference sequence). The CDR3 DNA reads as TGCAGTGCCCTACCGGGACGGACGCCTGACGAGCAGTACTTC. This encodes CSALPGRTPDEQYF.

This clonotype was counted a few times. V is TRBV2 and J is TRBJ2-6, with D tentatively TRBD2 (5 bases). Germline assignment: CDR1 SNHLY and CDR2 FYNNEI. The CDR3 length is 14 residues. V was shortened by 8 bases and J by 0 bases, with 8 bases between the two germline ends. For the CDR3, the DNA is TGTGCCAGCCAAGGGAGCTCTGGGGCCAACGTCCTGACTTTC. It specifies CASQGSSGANVLTF.

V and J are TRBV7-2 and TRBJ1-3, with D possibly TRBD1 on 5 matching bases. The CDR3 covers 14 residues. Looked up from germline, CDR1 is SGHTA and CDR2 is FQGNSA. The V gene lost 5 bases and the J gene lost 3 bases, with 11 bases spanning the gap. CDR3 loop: CASSPEGLGNTIYF. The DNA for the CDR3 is TGTGCCAGCAGCCCGGAGGGGCTTGGAAACACCATATATTTT. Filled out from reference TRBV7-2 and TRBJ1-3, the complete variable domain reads GAGVSQSPSNKVTEKGKDVELRCDPISGHTALYWYRQSLGQGLEFLIYFQGNSAPDKSGLPSDRFSAERTGGSVSTLTIQRTQQEDSAVYLCASSPEGLGNTIYFGEGSWLTVV.

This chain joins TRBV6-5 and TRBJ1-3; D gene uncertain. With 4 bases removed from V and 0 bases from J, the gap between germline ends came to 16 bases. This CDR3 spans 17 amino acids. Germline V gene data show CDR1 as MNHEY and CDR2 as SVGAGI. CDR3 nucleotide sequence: TGTGCCAGCAGTTTCTCGATCGACCCCGGCTCTGGAAACACCATATATTTT. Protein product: CASSFSIDPGSGNTIYF.

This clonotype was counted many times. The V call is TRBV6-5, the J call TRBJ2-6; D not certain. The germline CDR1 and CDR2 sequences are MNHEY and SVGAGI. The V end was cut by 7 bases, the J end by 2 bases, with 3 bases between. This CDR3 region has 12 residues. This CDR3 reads CASKAGANVLTF. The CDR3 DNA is TGTGCCAGCAAGGCTGGGGCCAACGTCCTGACTTTC.

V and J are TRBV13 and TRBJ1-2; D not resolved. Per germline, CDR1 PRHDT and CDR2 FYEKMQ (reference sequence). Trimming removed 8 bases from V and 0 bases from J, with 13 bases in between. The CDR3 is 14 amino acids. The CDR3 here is CASGLMGANYGYTF. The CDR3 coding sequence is TGTGCCAGCGGACTGATGGGTGCTAACTATGGCTACACCTTC. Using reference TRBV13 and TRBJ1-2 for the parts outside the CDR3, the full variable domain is AAGVIQSPRHLIKEKRETATLKCYPIPRHDTVYWYQQGPGQDPQFLISFYEKMQSDKGSIPDRFSAQQFSDYHSELNMSSLELGDSALYFCASGLMGANYGYTFGSGTRLTVV.

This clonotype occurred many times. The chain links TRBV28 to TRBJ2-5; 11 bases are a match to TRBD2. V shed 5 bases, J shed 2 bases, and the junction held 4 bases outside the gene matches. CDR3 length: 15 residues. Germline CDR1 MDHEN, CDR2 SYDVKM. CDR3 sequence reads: CASSLRLAGQETQYF. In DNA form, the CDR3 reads TGTGCCAGCAGTCTTAGACTAGCGGGGCAAGAGACCCAGTACTTC.

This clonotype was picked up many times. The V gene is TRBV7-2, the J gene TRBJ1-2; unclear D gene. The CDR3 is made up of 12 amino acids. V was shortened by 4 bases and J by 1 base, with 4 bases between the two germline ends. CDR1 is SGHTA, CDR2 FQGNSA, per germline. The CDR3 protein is CASSSFNYGYTF. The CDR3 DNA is TGTGCCAGCAGCTCGTTTAACTATGGCTACACCTTC.

The CDR3 protein is CASSSGTSVYEQYF. For the CDR3, the DNA is TGTGCCAGCAGCTCTGGGACTAGCGTATACGAGCAGTACTTC. The chain uses TRBV11-1 and TRBJ2-7, with TRBD2 matching over 10 bases. The CDR3 runs 14 residues. CDR1 is SGHAT, CDR2 FQDESV, per germline (reference sequence). V gave up 4 bases and J gave up 4 bases; unmatched junction bases: 4.

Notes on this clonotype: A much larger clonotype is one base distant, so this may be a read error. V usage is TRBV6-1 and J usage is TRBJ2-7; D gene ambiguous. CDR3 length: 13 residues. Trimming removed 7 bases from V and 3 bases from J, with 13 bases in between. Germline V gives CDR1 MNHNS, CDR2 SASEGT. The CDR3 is CASNVGFIYEQYF. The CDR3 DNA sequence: TGTGCCAGCAACGTGGGATTTATCTACGAGCAGTACTTC.

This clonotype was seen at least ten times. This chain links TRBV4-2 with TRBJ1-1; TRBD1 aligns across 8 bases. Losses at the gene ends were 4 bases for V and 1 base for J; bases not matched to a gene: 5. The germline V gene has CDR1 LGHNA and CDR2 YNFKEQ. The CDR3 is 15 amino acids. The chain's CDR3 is CASSLPGGRNTEAFF. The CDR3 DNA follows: TGTGCCAGCAGCCTCCCAGGGGGCCGGAACACTGAAGCTTTCTTT.

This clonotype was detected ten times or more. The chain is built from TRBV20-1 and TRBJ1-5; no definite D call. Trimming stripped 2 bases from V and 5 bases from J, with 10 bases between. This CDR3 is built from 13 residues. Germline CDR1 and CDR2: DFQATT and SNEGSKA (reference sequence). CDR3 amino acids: CSARKTVDQPQHF. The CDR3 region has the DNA TGCAGTGCTAGAAAAACCGTGGATCAGCCCCAGCATTTT.